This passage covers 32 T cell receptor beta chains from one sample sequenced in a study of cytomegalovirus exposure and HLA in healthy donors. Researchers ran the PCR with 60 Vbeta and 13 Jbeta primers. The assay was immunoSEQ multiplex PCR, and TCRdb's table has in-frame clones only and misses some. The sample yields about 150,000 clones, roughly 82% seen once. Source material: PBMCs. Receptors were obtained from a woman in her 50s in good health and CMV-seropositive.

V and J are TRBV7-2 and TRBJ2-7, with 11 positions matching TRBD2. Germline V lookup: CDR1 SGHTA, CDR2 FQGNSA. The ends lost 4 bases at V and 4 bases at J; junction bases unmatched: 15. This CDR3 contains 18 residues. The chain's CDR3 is CASSYLLAPGLAAYEQYF. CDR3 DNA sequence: TGTGCCAGCAGCTACCTACTGGCCCCGGGACTAGCGGCTTACGAGCAGTACTTC. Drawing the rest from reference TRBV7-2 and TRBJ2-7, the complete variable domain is GAGVSQSPSNKVTEKGKDVELRCDPISGHTALYWYRQSLGQGLEFLIYFQGNSAPDKSGLPSDRFSAERTGGSVSTLTIQRTQQEDSAVYLCASSYLLAPGLAAYEQYFGPGTRLTVT.

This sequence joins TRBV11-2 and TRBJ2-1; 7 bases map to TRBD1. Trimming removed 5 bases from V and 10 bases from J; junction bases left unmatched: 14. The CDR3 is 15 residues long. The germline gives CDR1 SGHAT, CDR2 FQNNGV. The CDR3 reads CASSIRDRGPGEQFF. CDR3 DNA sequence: TGTGCCAGCAGCATACGGGACAGAGGTCCAGGGGAGCAGTTCTTC.

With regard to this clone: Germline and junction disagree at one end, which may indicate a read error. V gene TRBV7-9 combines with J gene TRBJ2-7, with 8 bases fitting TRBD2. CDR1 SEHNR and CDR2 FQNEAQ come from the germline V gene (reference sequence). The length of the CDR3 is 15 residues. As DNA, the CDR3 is TGTTCCAGCAGCAAGACCGGGACTAGCTCCTACGAGCAGTACTTC. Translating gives CSSSKTGTSSYEQYF.

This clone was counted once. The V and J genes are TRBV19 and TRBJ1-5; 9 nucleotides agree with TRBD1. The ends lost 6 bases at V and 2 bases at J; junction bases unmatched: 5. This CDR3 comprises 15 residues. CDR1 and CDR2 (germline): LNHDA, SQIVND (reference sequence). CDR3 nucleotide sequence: TGTGCCAGTAGACATACAGGGGGCGGCAATCAGCCCCAGCATTTT. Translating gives CASRHTGGGNQPQHF.

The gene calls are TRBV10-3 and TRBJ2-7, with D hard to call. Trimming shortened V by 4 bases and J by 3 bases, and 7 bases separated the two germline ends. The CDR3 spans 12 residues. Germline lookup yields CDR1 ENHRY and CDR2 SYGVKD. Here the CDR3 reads CAISGQDYEQYF. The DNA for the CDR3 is TGTGCCATCAGTGGTCAGGACTACGAGCAGTACTTC.

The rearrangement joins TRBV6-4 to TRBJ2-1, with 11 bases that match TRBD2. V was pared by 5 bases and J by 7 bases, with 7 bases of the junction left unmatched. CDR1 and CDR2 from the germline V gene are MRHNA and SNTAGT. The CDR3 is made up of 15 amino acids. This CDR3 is CASSPTSGGRNEQFF. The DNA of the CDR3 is TGTGCCAGCAGTCCCACTAGCGGGGGACGGAATGAGCAGTTCTTC.

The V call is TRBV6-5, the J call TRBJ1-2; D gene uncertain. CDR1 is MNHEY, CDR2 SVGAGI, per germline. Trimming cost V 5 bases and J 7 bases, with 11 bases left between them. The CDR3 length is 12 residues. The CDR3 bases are TGTGCCAGCAGTGAGAGTGGTGGTGGCTACACCTTC. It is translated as CASSESGGGYTF.

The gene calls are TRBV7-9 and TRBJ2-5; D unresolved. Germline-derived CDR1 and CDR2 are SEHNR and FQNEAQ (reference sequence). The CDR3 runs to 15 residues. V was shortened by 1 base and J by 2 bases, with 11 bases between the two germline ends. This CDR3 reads CASSLGAVGQETQYF. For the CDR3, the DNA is TGTGCCAGCAGCTTAGGGGCAGTAGGTCAAGAGACCCAGTACTTC.

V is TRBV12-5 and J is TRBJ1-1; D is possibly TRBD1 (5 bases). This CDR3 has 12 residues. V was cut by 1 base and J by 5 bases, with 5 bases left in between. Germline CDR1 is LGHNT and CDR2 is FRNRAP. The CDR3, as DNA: TGTGCTAGTGGTTTGGGACAGACTGAAGCTTTCTTT. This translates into CASGLGQTEAFF. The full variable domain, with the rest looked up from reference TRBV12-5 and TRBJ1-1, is DARVTQTPRHKVTEMGQEVTMRCQPILGHNTVFWYRQTMMQGLELLAYFRNRAPLDDSGMPKDRFSAEMPDATLATLKIQPSEPRDSAVYFCASGLGQTEAFFGQGTRLTVV.

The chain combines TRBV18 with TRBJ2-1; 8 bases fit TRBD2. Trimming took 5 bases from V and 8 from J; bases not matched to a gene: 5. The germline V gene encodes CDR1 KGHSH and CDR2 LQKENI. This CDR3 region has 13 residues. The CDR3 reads CASSLGLVDEQFF. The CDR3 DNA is TGTGCCAGCTCATTGGGACTAGTCGATGAGCAGTTCTTC.

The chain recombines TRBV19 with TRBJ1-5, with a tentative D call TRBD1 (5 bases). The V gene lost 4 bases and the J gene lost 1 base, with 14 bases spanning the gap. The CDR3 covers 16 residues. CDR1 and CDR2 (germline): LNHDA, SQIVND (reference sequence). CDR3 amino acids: CASSRGGLTSNQPQHF. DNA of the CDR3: TGTGCCAGTAGTAGGGGGGGGTTGACAAGCAATCAGCCCCAGCATTTT. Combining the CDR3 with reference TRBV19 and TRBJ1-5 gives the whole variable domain DGGITQSPKYLFRKEGQNVTLSCEQNLNHDAMYWYRQDPGQGLRLIYYSQIVNDFQKGDIAEGYSVSREKKESFPLTVTSAQKNPTAFYLCASSRGGLTSNQPQHFGDGTRLSIL.

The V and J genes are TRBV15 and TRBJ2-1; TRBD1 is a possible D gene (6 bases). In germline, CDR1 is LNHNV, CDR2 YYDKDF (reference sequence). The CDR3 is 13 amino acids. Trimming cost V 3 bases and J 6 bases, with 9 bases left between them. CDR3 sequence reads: CATSSQGGNEQFF. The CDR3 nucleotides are TGTGCCACCAGCAGCCAAGGGGGCAATGAGCAGTTCTTC.

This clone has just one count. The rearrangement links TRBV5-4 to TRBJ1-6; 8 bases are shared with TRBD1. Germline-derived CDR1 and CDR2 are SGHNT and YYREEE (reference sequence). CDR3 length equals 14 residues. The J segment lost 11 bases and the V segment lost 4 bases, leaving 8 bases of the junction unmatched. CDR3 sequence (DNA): TGTGCCAGCAGCCTTGGACAGGGTGATCCACCCCTCCACTTT. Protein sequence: CASSLGQGDPPLHF.

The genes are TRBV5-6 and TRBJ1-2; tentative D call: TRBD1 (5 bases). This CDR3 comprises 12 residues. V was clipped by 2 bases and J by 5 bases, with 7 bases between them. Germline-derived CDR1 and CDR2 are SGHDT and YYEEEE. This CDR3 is CASSFPGYGYTF. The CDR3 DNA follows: TGTGCCAGCAGCTTCCCAGGGTATGGCTACACCTTC.

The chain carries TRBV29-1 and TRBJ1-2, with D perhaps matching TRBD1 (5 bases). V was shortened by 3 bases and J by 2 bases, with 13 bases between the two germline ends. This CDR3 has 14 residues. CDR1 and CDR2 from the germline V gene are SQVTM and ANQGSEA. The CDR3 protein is CSVDLIDSNYGYTF. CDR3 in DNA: TGCAGCGTTGACCTTATTGACAGCAACTATGGCTACACCTTC.

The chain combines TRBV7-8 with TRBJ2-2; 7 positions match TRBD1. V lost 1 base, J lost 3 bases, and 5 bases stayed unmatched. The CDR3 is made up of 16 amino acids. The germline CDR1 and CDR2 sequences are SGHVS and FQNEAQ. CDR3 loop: CASSLVEGADTGELFF. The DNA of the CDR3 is TGTGCCAGCAGCTTAGTAGAGGGGGCCGACACCGGGGAGCTGTTTTTT.

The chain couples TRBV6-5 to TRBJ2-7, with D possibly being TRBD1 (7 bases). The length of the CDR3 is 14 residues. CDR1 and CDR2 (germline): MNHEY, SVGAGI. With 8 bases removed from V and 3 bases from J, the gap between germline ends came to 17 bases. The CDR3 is CASSPRGESYEQYF. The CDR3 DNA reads TGTGCCAGCTCCCCCAGGGGGGAAAGCTACGAGCAGTACTTC.

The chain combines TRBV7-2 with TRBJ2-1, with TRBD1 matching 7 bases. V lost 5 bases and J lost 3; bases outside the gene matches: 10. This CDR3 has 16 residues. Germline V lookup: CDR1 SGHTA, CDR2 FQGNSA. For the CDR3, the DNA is TGTGCCAGCAGCCCCGGGTCGACAGGGAGCTACAATGAGCAGTTCTTC. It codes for CASSPGSTGSYNEQFF.

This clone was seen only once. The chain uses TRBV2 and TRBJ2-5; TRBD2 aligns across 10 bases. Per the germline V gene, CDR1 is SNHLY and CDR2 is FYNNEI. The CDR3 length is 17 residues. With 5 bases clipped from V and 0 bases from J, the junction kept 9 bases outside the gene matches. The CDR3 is CASSSFGTSEHQETQYF. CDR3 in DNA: TGTGCCAGCAGTAGCTTCGGGACTAGCGAACACCAAGAGACCCAGTACTTC.

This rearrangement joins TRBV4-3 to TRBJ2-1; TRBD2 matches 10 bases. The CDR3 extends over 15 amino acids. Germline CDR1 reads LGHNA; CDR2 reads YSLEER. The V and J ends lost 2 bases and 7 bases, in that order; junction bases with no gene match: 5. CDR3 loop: CASSQLTSGPNEQFF. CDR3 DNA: TGCGCCAGCAGCCAACTGACTAGCGGGCCGAATGAGCAGTTCTTC.

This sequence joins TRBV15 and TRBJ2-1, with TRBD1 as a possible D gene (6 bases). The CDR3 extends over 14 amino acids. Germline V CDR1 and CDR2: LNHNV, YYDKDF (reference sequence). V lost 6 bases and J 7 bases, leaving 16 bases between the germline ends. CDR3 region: CATRSTQGFNEQFF. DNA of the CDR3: TGTGCCACCAGAAGCACACAGGGTTTTAATGAGCAGTTCTTC.

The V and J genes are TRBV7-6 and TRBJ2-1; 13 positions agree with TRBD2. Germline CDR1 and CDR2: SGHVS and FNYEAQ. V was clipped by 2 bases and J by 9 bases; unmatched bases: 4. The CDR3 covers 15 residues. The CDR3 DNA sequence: TGTGCCAGCAGCTTAACTAGCGGGGGGGCCGGTGAGCAGTTCTTC. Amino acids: CASSLTSGGAGEQFF.

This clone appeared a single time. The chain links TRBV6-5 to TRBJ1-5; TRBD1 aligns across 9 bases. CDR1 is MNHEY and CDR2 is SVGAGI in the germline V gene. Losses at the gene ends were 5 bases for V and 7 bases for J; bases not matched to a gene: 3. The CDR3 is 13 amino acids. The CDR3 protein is CASSDRGDQPQHF. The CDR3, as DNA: TGTGCCAGCAGTGACAGGGGGGACCAGCCCCAGCATTTT.

This chain's CDR3 is CASSQGQYSNQPQHF. In DNA form, the CDR3 reads TGTGCCAGCAGCCAAGGACAGTATAGCAATCAGCCCCAGCATTTT. The rearrangement links TRBV7-9 to TRBJ1-5, with D perhaps TRBD1 (6 bases). Trimming removed 5 bases at V and 0 bases at J, with 11 bases between. This CDR3 has 15 residues. The germline V gene encodes CDR1 SEHNR and CDR2 FQNEAQ (reference sequence).

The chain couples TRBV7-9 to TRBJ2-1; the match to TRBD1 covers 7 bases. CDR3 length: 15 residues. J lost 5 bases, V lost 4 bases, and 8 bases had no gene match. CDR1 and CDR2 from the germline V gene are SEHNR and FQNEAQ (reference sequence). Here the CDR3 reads CASSSQQGNHNEQFF. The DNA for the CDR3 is TGTGCCAGCAGCTCCCAACAGGGGAACCACAATGAGCAGTTCTTC.

The DNA of the CDR3 is TGTGCCAGCAGTCTACAGGGATACAATCAGCCCCAGCATTTT. Protein product: CASSLQGYNQPQHF. V gene TRBV6-6 combines with J gene TRBJ1-5, with a tentative D call TRBD1 (6 bases). This CDR3 has 14 amino acids. The germline V and J ends were trimmed by 5 bases and 3 bases, with 11 bases remaining between them. Germline CDR1 and CDR2: MNHNY and SVGAGI (reference sequence).

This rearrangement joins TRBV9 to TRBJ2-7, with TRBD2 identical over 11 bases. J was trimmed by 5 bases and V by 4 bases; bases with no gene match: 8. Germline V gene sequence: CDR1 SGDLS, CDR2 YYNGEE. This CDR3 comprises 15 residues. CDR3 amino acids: CASSISGGAADEQYF. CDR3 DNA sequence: TGTGCCAGCAGCATTAGCGGGGGGGCGGCGGACGAGCAGTACTTC. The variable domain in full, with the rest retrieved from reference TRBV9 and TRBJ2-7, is DSGVTQTPKHLITATGQRVTLRCSPRSGDLSVYWYQQSLDQGLQFLIQYYNGEERAKGNILERFSAQQFPDLHSELNLSSLELGDSALYFCASSISGGAADEQYFGPGTRLTVT.

The CDR3 nucleotides are TGTGCCAGCAGCTTAAGGGGGGTGAGACAGGGGGCATCACCCCTCCACTTT. Amino acid sequence: CASSLRGVRQGASPLHF. V and J are TRBV7-8 and TRBJ1-6; 10 nucleotides align to TRBD1. Trimming cost V 2 bases and J 10 bases; bases outside gene matches: 11. The CDR3 has 17 amino acids. Germline V lookup: CDR1 SGHVS, CDR2 FQNEAQ.

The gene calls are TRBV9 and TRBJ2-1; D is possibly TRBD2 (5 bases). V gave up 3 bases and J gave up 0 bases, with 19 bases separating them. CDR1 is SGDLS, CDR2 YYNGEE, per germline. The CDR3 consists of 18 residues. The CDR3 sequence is CASSANDRDPSSYNEQFF. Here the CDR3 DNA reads TGTGCCAGCAGCGCCAACGACCGGGATCCAAGCTCCTACAATGAGCAGTTCTTC. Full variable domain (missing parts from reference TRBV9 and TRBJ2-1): DSGVTQTPKHLITATGQRVTLRCSPRSGDLSVYWYQQSLDQGLQFLIQYYNGEERAKGNILERFSAQQFPDLHSELNLSSLELGDSALYFCASSANDRDPSSYNEQFFGPGTRLTVL.

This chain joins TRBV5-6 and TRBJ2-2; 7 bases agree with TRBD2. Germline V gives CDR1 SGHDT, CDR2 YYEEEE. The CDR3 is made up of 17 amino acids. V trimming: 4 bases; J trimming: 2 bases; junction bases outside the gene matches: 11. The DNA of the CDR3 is TGTGCCAGCAGCGGGGACCTGGGGGGGTACAACACCGGGGAGCTGTTTTTT. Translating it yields CASSGDLGGYNTGELFF.

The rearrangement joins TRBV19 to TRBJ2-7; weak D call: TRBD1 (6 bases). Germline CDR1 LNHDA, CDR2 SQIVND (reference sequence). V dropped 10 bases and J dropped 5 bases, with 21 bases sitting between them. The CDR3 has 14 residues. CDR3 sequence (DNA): TGTGCCACCCAGGGTTGGGGGACAAACGACGAGCAGTACTTC. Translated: CATQGWGTNDEQYF.

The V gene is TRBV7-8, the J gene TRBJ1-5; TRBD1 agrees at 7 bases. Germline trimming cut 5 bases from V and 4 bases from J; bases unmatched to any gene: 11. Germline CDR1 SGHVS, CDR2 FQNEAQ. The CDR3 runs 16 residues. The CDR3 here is CASSLGTVITNQPQHF. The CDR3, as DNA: TGTGCCAGCAGCCTCGGGACAGTCATTACTAATCAGCCCCAGCATTTT.